The clone carrying this T cell receptor beta chain has only one observation. This sample was included in a study of blood T cell repertoires in COVID-19. Whole-study context: PBMCs, B-cell-depleted T cells, or T cells were the source of the cDNA or gDNA that made up the material.

This table comes from immunoSEQ multiplex PCR, and its TCRdb copy is limited to in-frame clones, with some not included. Counted here are 350,000 to 400,000 clones, approximately 93% occurring once; the ten biggest clones make up roughly 0.9%. Germline CDR1 reads GTSNPN; CDR2 reads SVGIG (reference sequence). V trimming: 6 bases; J trimming: 4 bases; junction bases outside the gene matches: 8. The CDR3 is made up of 14 amino acids. Those enrolled, adults aged 18 to 89 years, came from about two dozen US areas. The sequencing sample was made of PBMCs or T cells enriched from blood (not recorded which). The clonotype comes from a middle-aged woman who had been exposed to COVID-19. The chain combines TRBV30 with TRBJ1-1, with TRBD1 matching over 10 bases. The CDR3 nucleotides read TGTGCCTGCCCGACAGGGGGCGGTGGCACTGAAGCTTTCTTT. Translated: CACPTGGGGTEAFF.